Sequencing of this TCR beta chain was carried out in a study of blood T cell repertoires in COVID-19. At the level of the study: Sample material is recorded as cDNA or gDNA derived from T cells, B-cell-depleted T cells, or PBMCs.

The CDR3 sequence is 16 residues long. The germline CDR1 and CDR2 sequences are SGHRS and YFSETQ. V was shortened by 0 bases and J by 4 bases, with 16 bases between the two germline ends. TCRdb keeps only in-frame clones here, not all; method: immunoSEQ multiplex PCR. Here the sample spans 110,000 or so clones, approximately 88% being singletons. J is TRBJ1-2 and V is TRBV5-1, with D unresolved. The receptor was isolated from a woman aged 40-49 years with acute or convalescent COVID-19. Source material: peripheral blood. The CDR3, as DNA: TGCGCCAGCAGCTTGGATGCTCGGGATGGAAGCTATGGCTACACCTTC. It is translated as CASSLDARDGSYGYTF.